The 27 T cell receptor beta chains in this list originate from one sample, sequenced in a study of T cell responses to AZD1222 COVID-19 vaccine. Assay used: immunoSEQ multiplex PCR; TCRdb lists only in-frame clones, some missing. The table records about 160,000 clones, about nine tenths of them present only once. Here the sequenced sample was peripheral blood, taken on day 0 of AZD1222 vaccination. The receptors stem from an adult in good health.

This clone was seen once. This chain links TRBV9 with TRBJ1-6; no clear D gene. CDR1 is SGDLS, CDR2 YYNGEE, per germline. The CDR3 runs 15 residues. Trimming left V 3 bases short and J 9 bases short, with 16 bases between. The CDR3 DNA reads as TGTGCCAGCAGCGCCCGAGGGCGGGATTTTTCACCCCTCCACTTT. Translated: CASSARGRDFSPLHF.

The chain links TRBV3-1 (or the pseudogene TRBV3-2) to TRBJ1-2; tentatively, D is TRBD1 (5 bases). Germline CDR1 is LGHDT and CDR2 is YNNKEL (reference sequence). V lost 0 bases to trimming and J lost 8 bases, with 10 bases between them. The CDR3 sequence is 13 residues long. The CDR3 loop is CASSQEGGGGYTF. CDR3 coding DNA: TGTGCCAGCAGCCAAGAGGGGGGAGGGGGCTACACCTTC.

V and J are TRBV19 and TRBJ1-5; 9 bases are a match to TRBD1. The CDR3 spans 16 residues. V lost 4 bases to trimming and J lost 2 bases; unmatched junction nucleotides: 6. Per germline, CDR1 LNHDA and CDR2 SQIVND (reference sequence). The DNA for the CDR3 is TGTGCCAGTAGTAGATGGGACAGGGAAGGCAATCAGCCCCAGCATTTT. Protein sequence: CASSRWDREGNQPQHF.

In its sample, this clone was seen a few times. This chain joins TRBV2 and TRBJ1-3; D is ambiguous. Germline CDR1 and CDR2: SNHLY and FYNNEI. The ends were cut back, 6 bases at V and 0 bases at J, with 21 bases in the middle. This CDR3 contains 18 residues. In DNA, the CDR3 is TGTGCCAGCAGCCGGGAGGGCGTGGGTCGGCACTCTGGAAACACCATATATTTT. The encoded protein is CASSREGVGRHSGNTIYF. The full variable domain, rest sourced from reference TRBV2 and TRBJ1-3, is EPEVTQTPSHQVTQMGQEVILRCVPISNHLYFYWYRQILGQKVEFLVSFYNNEISEKSEIFDDQFSVERPDGSNFTLKIRSTKLEDSAMYFCASSREGVGRHSGNTIYFGEGSWLTVV.

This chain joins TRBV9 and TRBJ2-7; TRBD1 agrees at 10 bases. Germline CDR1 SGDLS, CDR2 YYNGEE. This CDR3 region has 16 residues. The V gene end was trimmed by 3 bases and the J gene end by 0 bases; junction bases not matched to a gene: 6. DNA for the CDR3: TGTGCCAGCAGCGGGGTAGGGGACAGGGGCTCCTACGAGCAGTACTTC. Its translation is CASSGVGDRGSYEQYF.

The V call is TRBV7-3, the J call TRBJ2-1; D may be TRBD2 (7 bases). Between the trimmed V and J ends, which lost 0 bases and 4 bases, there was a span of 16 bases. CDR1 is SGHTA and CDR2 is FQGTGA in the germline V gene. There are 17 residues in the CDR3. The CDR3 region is CASSLTGAGAFYNEQFF. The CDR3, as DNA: TGTGCCAGCAGCTTAACTGGGGCGGGGGCATTTTACAATGAGCAGTTCTTC.

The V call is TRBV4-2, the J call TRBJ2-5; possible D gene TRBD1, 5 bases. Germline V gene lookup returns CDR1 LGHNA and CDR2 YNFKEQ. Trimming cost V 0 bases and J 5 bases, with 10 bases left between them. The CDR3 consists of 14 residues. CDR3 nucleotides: TGTGCCAGCAGCCAAGAGCAGGGCTGGGAGACCCAGTACTTC. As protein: CASSQEQGWETQYF.

The CDR3 reads CASSYTALGSPLHF. DNA of the CDR3: TGTGCCAGCAGTTACACAGCCCTTGGTTCACCCCTCCACTTT. This chain connects TRBV6-5 to TRBJ1-6; D remains ambiguous. In germline, CDR1 is MNHEY, CDR2 SVGAGI. Trimming shortened V by 2 bases and J by 9 bases, and 11 bases separated the two germline ends. The CDR3 length is 14 residues.

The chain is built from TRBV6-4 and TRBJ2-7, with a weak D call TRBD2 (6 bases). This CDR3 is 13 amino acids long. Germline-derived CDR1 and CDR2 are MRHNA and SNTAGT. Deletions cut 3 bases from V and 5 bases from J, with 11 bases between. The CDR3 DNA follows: TGTGCCAGCAGTGAGTCTCGGGGGAACGAGCAGTACTTC. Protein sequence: CASSESRGNEQYF.

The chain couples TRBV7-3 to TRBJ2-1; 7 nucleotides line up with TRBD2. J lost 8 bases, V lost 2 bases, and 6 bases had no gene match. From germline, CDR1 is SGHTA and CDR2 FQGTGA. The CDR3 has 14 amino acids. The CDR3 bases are TGTGCCAGCAGCTTACTAGCGGAGAGGGATGAGCAGTTCTTC. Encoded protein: CASSLLAERDEQFF.

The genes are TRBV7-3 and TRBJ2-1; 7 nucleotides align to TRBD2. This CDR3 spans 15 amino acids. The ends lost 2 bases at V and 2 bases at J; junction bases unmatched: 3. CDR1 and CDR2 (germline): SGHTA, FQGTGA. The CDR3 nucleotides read TGTGCCAGCAGCTTATCCCTAGCGGCCTACAATGAGCAGTTCTTC. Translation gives CASSLSLAAYNEQFF. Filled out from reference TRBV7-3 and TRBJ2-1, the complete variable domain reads GAGVSQTPSNKVTEKGKYVELRCDPISGHTALYWYRQSLGQGPEFLIYFQGTGAADDSGLPNDRFFAVRPEGSVSTLKIQRTERGDSAVYLCASSLSLAAYNEQFFGPGTRLTVL.

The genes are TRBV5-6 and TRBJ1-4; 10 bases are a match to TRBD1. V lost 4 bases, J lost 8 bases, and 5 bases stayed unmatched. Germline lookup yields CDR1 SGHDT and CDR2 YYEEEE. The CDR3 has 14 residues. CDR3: CASSRDRGTEKLFF. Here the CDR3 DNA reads TGTGCCAGCAGCAGGGACAGGGGAACGGAAAAACTGTTTTTT. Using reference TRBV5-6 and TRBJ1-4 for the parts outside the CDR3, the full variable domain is DAGVTQSPTHLIKTRGQQVTLRCSPKSGHDTVSWYQQALGQGPQFIFQYYEEEERQRGNFPDRFSGHQFPNYSSELNVNALLLGDSALYLCASSRDRGTEKLFFGSGTQLSVL.

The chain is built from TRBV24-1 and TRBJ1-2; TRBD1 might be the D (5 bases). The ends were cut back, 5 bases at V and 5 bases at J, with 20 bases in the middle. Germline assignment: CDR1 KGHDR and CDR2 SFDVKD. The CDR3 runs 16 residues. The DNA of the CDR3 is TGTGCCACCAGTGGTCCTAATCCAGGGCTGTATTATGGCTACACCTTC. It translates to CATSGPNPGLYYGYTF.

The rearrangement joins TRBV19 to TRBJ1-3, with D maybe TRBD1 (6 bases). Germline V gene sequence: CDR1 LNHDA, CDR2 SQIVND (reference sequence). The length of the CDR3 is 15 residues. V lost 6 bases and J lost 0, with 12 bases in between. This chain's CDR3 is CASRRGQSSGNTIYF. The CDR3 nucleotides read TGTGCCAGTAGGCGAGGACAGAGCTCTGGAAACACCATATATTTT. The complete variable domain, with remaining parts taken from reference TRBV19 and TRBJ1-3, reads DGGITQSPKYLFRKEGQNVTLSCEQNLNHDAMYWYRQDPGQGLRLIYYSQIVNDFQKGDIAEGYSVSREKKESFPLTVTSAQKNPTAFYLCASRRGQSSGNTIYFGEGSWLTVV.

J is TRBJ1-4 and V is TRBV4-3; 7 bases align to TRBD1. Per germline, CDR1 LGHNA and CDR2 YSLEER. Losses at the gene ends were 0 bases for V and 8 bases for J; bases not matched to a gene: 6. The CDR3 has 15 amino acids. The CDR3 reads CASSQEQGKREKLFF. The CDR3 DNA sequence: TGCGCCAGCAGCCAAGAACAGGGGAAGCGAGAAAAACTGTTTTTT.

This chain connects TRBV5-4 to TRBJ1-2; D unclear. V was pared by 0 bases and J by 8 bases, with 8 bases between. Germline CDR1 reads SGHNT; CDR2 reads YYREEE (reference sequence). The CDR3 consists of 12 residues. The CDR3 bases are TGTGCCAGCAGCTTGGAATACTCGGGCTACACCTTC. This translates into CASSLEYSGYTF.

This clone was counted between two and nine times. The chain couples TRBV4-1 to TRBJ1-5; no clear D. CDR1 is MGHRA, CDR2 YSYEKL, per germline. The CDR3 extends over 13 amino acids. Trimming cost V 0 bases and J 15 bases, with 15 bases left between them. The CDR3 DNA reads TGCGCCAGCAGCCAAGAAGTCGGGTTTATAGGGCATTTT. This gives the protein CASSQEVGFIGHF.

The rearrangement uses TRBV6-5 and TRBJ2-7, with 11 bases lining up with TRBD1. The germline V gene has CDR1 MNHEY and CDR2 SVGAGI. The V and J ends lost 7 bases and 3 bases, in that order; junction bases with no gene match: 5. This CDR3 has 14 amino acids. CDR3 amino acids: CASTWTGGNYEQYF. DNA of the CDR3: TGTGCCAGCACCTGGACAGGGGGCAACTACGAGCAGTACTTC.

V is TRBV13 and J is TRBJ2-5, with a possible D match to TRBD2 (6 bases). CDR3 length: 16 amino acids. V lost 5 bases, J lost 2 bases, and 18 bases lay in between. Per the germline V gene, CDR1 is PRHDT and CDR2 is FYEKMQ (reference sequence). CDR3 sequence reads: CASSGGSGGRQETQYF. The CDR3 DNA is TGTGCCAGCAGCGGAGGCAGTGGGGGGAGACAAGAGACCCAGTACTTC.

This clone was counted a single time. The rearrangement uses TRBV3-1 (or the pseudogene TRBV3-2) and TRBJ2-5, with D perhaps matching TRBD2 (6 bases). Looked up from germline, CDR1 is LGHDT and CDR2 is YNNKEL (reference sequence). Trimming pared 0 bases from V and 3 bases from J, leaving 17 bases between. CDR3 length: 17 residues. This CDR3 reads CASSQDPVLAAEETQYF. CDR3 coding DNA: TGTGCCAGCAGCCAAGATCCGGTATTAGCGGCTGAAGAGACCCAGTACTTC.

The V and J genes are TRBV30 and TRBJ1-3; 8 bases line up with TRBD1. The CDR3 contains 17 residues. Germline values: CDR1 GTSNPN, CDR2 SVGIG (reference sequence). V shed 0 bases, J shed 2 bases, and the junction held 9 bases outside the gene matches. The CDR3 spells CAWSVPGTGIAGNTIYF. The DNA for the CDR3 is TGTGCCTGGAGTGTACCCGGGACAGGCATTGCTGGAAACACCATATATTTT. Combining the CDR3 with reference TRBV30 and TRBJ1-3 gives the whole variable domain SQTIHQWPATLVQPVGSPLSLECTVEGTSNPNLYWYRQAAGRGLQLLFYSVGIGQISSEVPQNLSASRPQDRQFILSSKKLLLSDSGFYLCAWSVPGTGIAGNTIYFGEGSWLTVV.

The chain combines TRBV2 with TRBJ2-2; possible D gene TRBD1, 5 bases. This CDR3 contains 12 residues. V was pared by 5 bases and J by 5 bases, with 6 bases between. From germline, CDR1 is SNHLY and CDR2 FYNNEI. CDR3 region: CASSQGTGELFF. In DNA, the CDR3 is TGTGCCAGCAGTCAGGGAACCGGGGAGCTGTTTTTT.

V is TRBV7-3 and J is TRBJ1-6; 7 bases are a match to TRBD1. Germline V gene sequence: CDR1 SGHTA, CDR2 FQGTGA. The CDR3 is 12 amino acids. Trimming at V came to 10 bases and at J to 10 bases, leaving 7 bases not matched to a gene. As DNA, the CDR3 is TGTGCCACGGGCAGGGGGAGCTCACCCCTCCACTTT. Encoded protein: CATGRGSSPLHF.

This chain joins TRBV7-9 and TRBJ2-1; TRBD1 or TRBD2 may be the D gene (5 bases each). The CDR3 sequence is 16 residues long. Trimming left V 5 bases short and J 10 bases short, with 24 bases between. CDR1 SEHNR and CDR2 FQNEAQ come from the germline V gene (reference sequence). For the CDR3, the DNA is TGTGCCAGCAGCCGCACCCGGGACGGCACACGAGGGGAGCAGTTCTTC. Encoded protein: CASSRTRDGTRGEQFF. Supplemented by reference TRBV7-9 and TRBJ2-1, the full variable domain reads DTGVSQNPRHKITKRGQNVTFRCDPISEHNRLYWYRQTLGQGPEFLTYFQNEAQLEKSRLLSDRFSAERPKGSFSTLEIQRTEQGDSAMYLCASSRTRDGTRGEQFFGPGTRLTVL.

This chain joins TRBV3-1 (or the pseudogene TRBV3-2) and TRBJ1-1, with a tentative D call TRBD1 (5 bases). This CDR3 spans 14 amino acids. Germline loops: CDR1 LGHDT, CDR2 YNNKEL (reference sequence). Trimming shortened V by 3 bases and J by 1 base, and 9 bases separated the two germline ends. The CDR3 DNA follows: TGTGCCAGCAGCCACCGAGACAGGAACACTGAAGCTTTCTTT. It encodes CASSHRDRNTEAFF.

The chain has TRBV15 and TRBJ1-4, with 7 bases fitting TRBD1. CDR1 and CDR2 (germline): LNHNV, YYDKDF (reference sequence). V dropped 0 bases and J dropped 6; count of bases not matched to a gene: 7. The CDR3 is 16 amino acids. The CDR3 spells CATSRDSGTADEKLFF. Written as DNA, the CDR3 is TGTGCCACCAGCAGAGATAGTGGGACAGCCGATGAAAAACTGTTTTTT. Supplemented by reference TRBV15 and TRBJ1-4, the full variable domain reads DAMVIQNPRYQVTQFGKPVTLSCSQTLNHNVMYWYQQKSSQAPKLLFHYYDKDFNNEADTPDNFQSRRPNTSFCFLDIRSPGLGDTAMYLCATSRDSGTADEKLFFGSGTQLSVL.

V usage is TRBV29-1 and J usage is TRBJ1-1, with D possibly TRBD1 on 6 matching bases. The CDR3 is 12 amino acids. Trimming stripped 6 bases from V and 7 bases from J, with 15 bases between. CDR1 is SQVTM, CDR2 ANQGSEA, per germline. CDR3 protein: CSVRQDQGEAFF. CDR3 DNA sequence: TGCAGCGTGAGACAGGATCAGGGTGAAGCTTTCTTT.